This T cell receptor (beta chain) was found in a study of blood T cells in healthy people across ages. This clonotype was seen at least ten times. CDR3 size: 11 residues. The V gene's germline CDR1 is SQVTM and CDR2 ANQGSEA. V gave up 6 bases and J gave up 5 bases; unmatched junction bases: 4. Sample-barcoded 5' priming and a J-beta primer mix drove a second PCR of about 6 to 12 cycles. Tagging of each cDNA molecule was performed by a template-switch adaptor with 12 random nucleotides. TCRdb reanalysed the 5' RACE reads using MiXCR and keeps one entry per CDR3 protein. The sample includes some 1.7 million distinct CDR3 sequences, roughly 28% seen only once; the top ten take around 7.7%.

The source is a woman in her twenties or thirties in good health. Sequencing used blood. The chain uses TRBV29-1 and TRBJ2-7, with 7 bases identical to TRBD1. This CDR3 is CSVRDSNEQYF. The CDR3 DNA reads TGCAGCGTCCGGGACAGCAACGAGCAGTACTTC.